This T cell receptor beta chain was sequenced for a study of cytomegalovirus exposure and HLA in healthy donors. As for the study in general: Prior work identified around 120 million unique TCR beta sequences in 150 million to 200 million T cells. Study conclusions and caveats: Altogether, some 170 TCR beta chains were recorded as cytomegalovirus-associated. Confirmation was obtained in vitro that three CMV-associated chains are specific for CMV antigens.

CDR3 length equals 12 residues. Healthy people donating bone marrow made up the donors. PCR involved 60 Vbeta and 13 Jbeta primers. Repertoires were generated with immunoSEQ multiplex PCR, while TCRdb's copy carries only in-frame clones and drops some. The table lists approximately 150,000 clones, roughly 68% of them singletons. The table lists this clone with a count of one. Its target is not known. This TCR derives from a man in his thirties or forties in good health and CMV-seropositive. The J gene is TRBJ1-1, the V gene TRBV21-1. TRBV21-1 constitutes a pseudogene. The sample consisted of PBMCs. As DNA, the CDR3 is TGTGCCAGCAGCAAATCGTCGAGCGAAGCTTTCTTT. Translated: CASSKSSSEAFF.